Below are 8 T cell receptor beta chains sequenced from a single sample in a study of cytomegalovirus exposure and HLA in healthy donors. With 60 Vbeta and 13 Jbeta primers, the PCR was carried out. Profiled with immunoSEQ multiplex PCR; TCRdb holds only in-frame clones, not every one. This sample has about 150,000 clones, with roughly 82% found just once. Sequenced sample: PBMCs. All receptors derive from a woman aged 50 to 60 in good health and CMV-seropositive.

This clone was recorded only once. The genes are TRBV29-1 and TRBJ2-1; 9 nucleotides line up with TRBD1. J gave up 5 bases and V 5 bases, and 10 bases lay outside the gene matches. CDR3 size: 15 residues. Germline V CDR1 and CDR2: SQVTM, ANQGSEA. The CDR3 is CSVQTPGTGNNEQFF. The CDR3, as DNA: TGCAGCGTTCAGACCCCCGGGACAGGGAACAATGAGCAGTTCTTC.

As DNA, the CDR3 is TGTGCCAGCAGGCCGACCCCAGAGGGAAAGCAGTACTTC. Its protein product is CASRPTPEGKQYF. The chain has TRBV27 and TRBJ2-7; weak D call: TRBD2 (5 bases). V was shortened by 6 bases and J by 8 bases, with 17 bases between the two germline ends. This CDR3 has 13 amino acids. CDR1 and CDR2 from the germline V gene are MNHEY and SMNVEV (reference sequence).

This clone is a singleton in its sample. The J gene is TRBJ2-2, the V gene TRBV6-6, with 9 positions matching TRBD1. CDR1 MNHNY and CDR2 SVGAGI come from the germline V gene (reference sequence). The CDR3 extends over 16 amino acids. J gave up 7 bases and V 6 bases, and 12 bases lay outside the gene matches. The DNA for the CDR3 is TGTGCCAGCAGCCACCCGGGACAGGGAGGTAGCGGGGAGCTGTTTTTT. This translates into CASSHPGQGGSGELFF.

The chain combines TRBV30 with TRBJ2-2; a weak D match, TRBD2 (5 bases). The V end was cut by 3 bases, the J end by 7 bases, with 15 bases between. This CDR3 has 14 amino acids. Germline CDR1 GTSNPN, CDR2 SVGIG (reference sequence). CDR3 region: CAWSGVAFLGELFF. The CDR3 DNA reads TGTGCCTGGAGCGGGGTAGCTTTCCTCGGGGAGCTGTTTTTT.

The V and J genes are TRBV6-5 and TRBJ1-6, with 9 bases fitting TRBD1. With V trimmed by 0 bases and J by 8 bases, 5 bases remained unmatched. From germline, CDR1 is MNHEY and CDR2 SVGAGI. The CDR3 has 16 amino acids. CDR3 loop: CASSYSSGTGHSPLHF. CDR3 nucleotide sequence: TGTGCCAGCAGTTACTCGTCCGGGACAGGGCATTCACCCCTCCACTTT.

The CDR3 bases are TGTGCCAGCAGTTACCTGGACAGGGGGGGCGACATTTTCTTT. It is translated as CASSYLDRGGDIFF. This sequence joins TRBV6-5 and TRBJ1-1; 10 nucleotides agree with TRBD1. The CDR3 spans 14 residues. Germline values: CDR1 MNHEY, CDR2 SVGAGI. V lost 2 bases to trimming and J lost 13 bases; unmatched junction nucleotides: 10.

V usage is TRBV6-5 and J usage is TRBJ1-2, with D hard to call. Germline values: CDR1 MNHEY, CDR2 SVGAGI. The CDR3 has 13 residues. V was clipped by 5 bases and J by 5 bases, with 12 bases between them. CDR3 DNA: TGTGCCAGCAGTCCCCAAAACAGTTATGGCTACACCTTC. Encoded protein: CASSPQNSYGYTF.

V is TRBV4-1 and J is TRBJ2-3, with a tentative D call TRBD2 (5 bases). This CDR3 region has 14 residues. V lost 0 bases and J 6 bases, leaving 10 bases between the germline ends. CDR1 and CDR2 from the germline V gene are MGHRA and YSYEKL. As DNA, the CDR3 is TGCGCCAGCAGCCAAGAAGGAACGGGGGATACGCAGTATTTT. Its protein product is CASSQEGTGDTQYF.